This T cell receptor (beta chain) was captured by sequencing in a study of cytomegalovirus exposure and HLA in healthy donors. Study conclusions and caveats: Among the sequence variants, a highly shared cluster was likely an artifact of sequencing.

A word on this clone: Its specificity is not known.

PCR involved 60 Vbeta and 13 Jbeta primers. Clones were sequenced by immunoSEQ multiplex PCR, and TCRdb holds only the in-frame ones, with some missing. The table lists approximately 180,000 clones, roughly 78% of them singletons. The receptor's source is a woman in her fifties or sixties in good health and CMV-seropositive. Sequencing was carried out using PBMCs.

In DNA, the CDR3 is TGTGCCAGCAGCGGACAGGGGATCGGGGCCAACGTCCTGACTTTC. This gives the protein CASSGQGIGANVLTF. V and J are TRBV19 and TRBJ2-6; TRBD1 agrees at 9 bases. Germline V gene sequence: CDR1 LNHDA, CDR2 SQIVND (reference sequence). The length of the CDR3 is 15 residues. With 9 bases clipped from V and 4 bases from J, the junction kept 7 bases outside the gene matches.